The sequence of this TCR beta chain was determined in a study of regulatory T cells in long-lasting Graves disease (dated by TCRdb to the early 2020s). Concerning the study at large: Patients with newly diagnosed Graves' disease had been on antithyroid drugs for under 3 months. A total of roughly 35 samples underwent TCR sequencing: around 13 from persistent and about 20 from newly diagnosed Graves' disease patients. Persistent Graves' disease patients were compared with newly diagnosed Graves' disease patients by peripheral blood TCR sequencing and RNA sequencing. The study was registered as a clinical trial and conducted in China.

Preparation of the library involved multiplex PCR. The sequencer was an Illumina HiSeq 4000. CDR3 regions were amplified by Arm-PCR with iRepertoire HTBI primers to construct TCR beta libraries. PCR products were gel purified before sequencing. As for how the authors treated the data: Gene usage analysis of CDR3 amino acid clonotypes relied on the 62 TRBV and about 15 TRBJ segments identified across samples. COPE and FqMerger were used to merge filtered high-quality paired reads into contigs. BLAST was used to align contigs to IMGT TRBV, TRBD and TRBJ reference genes, and CDR3 was defined according to IMGT. Highly expanded clones were defined as clonotypes with a frequency above 0.1%. Repertoire diversity was measured by Shannon entropy, and V-J evenness by the Gini coefficient. Public clonotypes were defined as clonotypes shared by more than one individual. TCRdb passed the public sequencing reads through fastp at Q25 and MiXCR, retaining productive beta sequences. A single entry per CDR3 protein holds the most common genes and DNA from its merged rows. The V and J calls were not made by the authors but by TCRdb's processing. The sample table shows over 500,000 distinct CDR3 sequences, and about 15% are seen once. The ten largest clones add up to more than 15% of the sample.

The paper as a whole reports these results and caveats: Because the primary lesion, thyroid tissue, could not be accessed, the study looked at peripheral blood alone. Lower TCR Shannon entropy and fewer highly expanded clones were observed in persistent Graves' disease patients than in newly diagnosed patients, which suggested clonal expansion. As a limitation, the authors acknowledged that the small sample size may reduce accuracy. More public clonotypes were shared among persistent patients (over 2,500) than among newly diagnosed patients (roughly 1,000). TRBV28, TRBJ1-2 and TRBJ2-5 were preferentially used in persistent disease, while TRBV20-1 and TRBJ2-1 were favored in newly diagnosed disease. Only the TCR beta chain was sequenced and analyzed.

Reading the label with the study, this specimen's time point is: newly diagnosed GD, antithyroid drugs for less than 3 months. For both TCR sequencing and RNA sequencing, RNA was extracted from PBMCs in TRIzol. Graves' disease was diagnosed according to American Thyroid Association guidelines. Recruitment of patients was carried out at an endocrinology department in Xi'an, China. Each patient gave roughly 10 milliliters of peripheral blood, collected in an EDTA anticoagulant tube. Ficoll Paque Plus density gradient separation was used to isolate PBMCs, and no further T cell sorting was done. An Agilent 2100 Bioanalyzer and agarose gel were used to check RNA quality, and a NanoDrop 2000 was used to measure RNA concentration. This clonotype was seen more than once but under ten times. The specificity of this receptor is unknown. One end of the junction fails to match germline, which may point to a read error.

From the cysteine through the phenylalanine, the CDR3 covers 15 amino acids. The CDR3 DNA has 45 bases and is translated from base 1. CDR1 and CDR2 are drawn from the germline V gene (reference sequence): LNHDA, SQIVND. These data were also reused for a study on T cells in Graves' hyperthyroidism and ophthalmopathy. According to the second study: Stable Graves' hyperthyroidism was defined as the absence of progression to ophthalmopathy over 18 months of follow-up. Hyperthyroidism patients were newly diagnosed, had a disease duration of under 2 months, and were aged 18 to 65 years. Any patient with an uncontrolled infection, another autoimmune disease, pregnancy or lactation was excluded. Diagnoses relied on clinical symptoms, serum thyroxine and TRAb, thyroid ultrasound and orbital computed tomography. A first-round RT-PCR of the TCR CDR3 used the HTBI primer set with the Qiagen OneStep RT-PCR kit. Blood samples also contained most of the expanded thyroid clonotypes (frequency above 0.001), which suggests that blood repertoires may reflect thyroid immune responses. A 13 V-J signature model separated ophthalmopathy from stable hyperthyroidism, with approximately 87% sensitivity and 81.08% specificity in cross-validation and 80%/75% in testing. In validation, progression to ophthalmopathy was predicted by the model with around 71% sensitivity and roughly 76% specificity, a median of about 6 months before onset. A discovery cohort of around 98 patients, roughly 43 with Graves' ophthalmopathy and approximately 57 with stable Graves' hyperthyroidism, was used to find distinguishing TCR V-J signatures. Prospective prediction of ophthalmopathy was tested in an independent validation cohort consisting of under 20 hyperthyroidism patients and over 15 patients who later progressed to ophthalmopathy. For training and testing, the approximately 97 patients in the discovery cohort were randomly divided in a 7:3 ratio. In several Graves' hyperthyroidism patients, the study also compared T-cell repertoires from thyroid tissue with T-cell repertoires from blood. Once sampling was done, hyperthyroidism patients were given methimazole at a starting dose of 30 mg daily, whereas ophthalmopathy patients were given high-dose intravenous methylprednisolone. A second multiplex PCR round built the libraries, followed by size selection and purification. Sequencing of the libraries was done on an Illumina HiSeq2000 using paired-end 100 bp reads. SOAPnuke was used to process the raw data, with reads discarded if the reads contained adapters or uncalled bases, had a mean Phred below 15, or lacked an exact constant-primer or identifier match. COPE v1.2.5 was used to merge the high-quality paired reads, and each unique nucleotide sequence was defined as a clonotype. Clonotypes were aligned to IMGT TRBV, TRBD and TRBJ reference segments using MiTCR v1.1. Only V-J combinations with frequency above 0.0001, covering about 99% of repertoires, were analysed. A TCS score was defined as the ratio of F50 (clonal expansion) to E x V (chaos), with BLOSUM62-based TCRdist applied between CDR3 peptides within each V-J. Welch's t-statistics and random forest reduced fewer than 600 V-J features to about 13, which were used in a naive Bayes classifier (R e1071). Sample size was not statistically predetermined, and investigators were not blinded to group allocation. The paper describes TCR Vbeta CDR3 sequencing of some 130 peripheral blood samples, made up of 40 to 45 ophthalmopathy patients, more than 70 hyperthyroidism patients and roughly 17 progressor patients.

The sequence derives from a woman in her thirties with Graves disease. Donor details come from another sample of the same person, matched by shared clones. The input for sequencing was peripheral blood mononuclear cells (PBMCs), taken at new diagnosis, from a patient treated with antithyroid drugs. This chain is built from TRBV19 and TRBJ2-2; a tentative D match to TRBD2 spans 5 bases. The nucleotides read TGCGCCAGCAGCTTGGCGGGTCAAAACACCGGGGAGCTGTTTTTT. This translates into CASSLAGQNTGELFF.